The 20 T cell receptor beta chains given below trace back to one sample, sequenced in a study of blood T cell repertoires in COVID-19. Profiled with immunoSEQ multiplex PCR; TCRdb holds only in-frame clones, not every one. The profile covers about 280,000 clones, with around 93% appearing a single time and about 3% taken by the ten largest. The material sequenced was PBMCs or T cells enriched from blood (not recorded which). Every receptor here comes from a man in his forties who had been exposed to COVID-19.

The chain has TRBV27 and TRBJ1-4, with 8 bases identical to TRBD1. Trimming cost V 4 bases and J 5 bases; bases outside gene matches: 3. This CDR3 region has 14 residues. Germline V CDR1 and CDR2: MNHEY, SMNVEV (reference sequence). The CDR3 protein is CASSWTGQNEKLFF. The DNA for the CDR3 is TGTGCCAGCAGTTGGACAGGGCAGAATGAAAAACTGTTTTTT.

This clone was seen just once. The chain joins TRBV3-1 (or the pseudogene TRBV3-2) to TRBJ2-3; 7 nucleotides line up with TRBD2. Per germline, CDR1 LGHDT and CDR2 YNNKEL (reference sequence). The CDR3 is 18 residues long. V shed 3 bases, J shed 4 bases, and the junction held 16 bases outside the gene matches. In DNA form, the CDR3 reads TGTGCCAGCAGCCAGGCATTCGGGACTACGACGGATCCAGATACGCAGTATTTT. Amino acids: CASSQAFGTTTDPDTQYF.

The chain has TRBV10-1 and TRBJ2-3, with D maybe TRBD2 (6 bases). Germline V gene data show CDR1 as WNHNN and CDR2 as SYGVQD (reference sequence). There are 14 residues in the CDR3. Trimming left V 4 bases short and J 4 bases short, with 12 bases between. CDR3 sequence (DNA): TGCGCCAGCAGTGGGCAGGAGGGCCCAGATACGCAGTATTTT. Its protein product is CASSGQEGPDTQYF.

The gene calls are TRBV5-8 and TRBJ2-5, with TRBD2 identical over 10 bases. The CDR3 extends over 15 amino acids. The J segment lost 5 bases and the V segment lost 4 bases, leaving 8 bases of the junction unmatched. Germline CDR1 reads SGHTS; CDR2 reads YDEGEE. CDR3 coding DNA: TGTGCCAGCAGCACCGCTAGCGGGAGTACGGAGACCCAGTACTTC. It translates to CASSTASGSTETQYF. The full variable domain, with the rest looked up from reference TRBV5-8 and TRBJ2-5, is EAGVTQSPTHLIKTRGQQATLRCSPISGHTSVYWYQQALGLGLQFLLWYDEGEERNRGNFPPRFSGRQFPNYSSELNVNALELEDSALYLCASSTASGSTETQYFGPGTRLLVL.

This chain connects TRBV11-2 to TRBJ1-1, with D perhaps TRBD1 (6 bases). This CDR3 has 16 amino acids. The V gene's germline CDR1 is SGHAT and CDR2 FQNNGV. The V gene lost 0 bases and the J gene lost 0 bases, with 11 bases spanning the gap. CDR3 sequence: CASSLEGGLLNTEAFF. CDR3 DNA: TGTGCCAGCAGCTTAGAGGGGGGGCTCTTGAACACTGAAGCTTTCTTT.

This chain's CDR3 is CASRGSAGELFF. CDR3 in DNA: TGTGCTTCTCGCGGGAGCGCCGGGGAGCTGTTTTTT. This chain joins TRBV3-1 (or the pseudogene TRBV3-2) and TRBJ2-2, with 7 bases matching TRBD2. This CDR3 spans 12 amino acids. CDR1 and CDR2 from the germline V gene are LGHDT and YNNKEL (reference sequence).

The chain combines TRBV11-2 with TRBJ1-2, with 7 bases identical to TRBD1. Germline loops: CDR1 SGHAT, CDR2 FQNNGV. After removal of 5 bases from V and 6 bases from J, the junction contained 6 bases not matched to a gene. There are 13 residues in the CDR3. The CDR3 loop reads CASSQGQANGYTF. The CDR3 DNA reads as TGTGCCAGCAGCCAAGGACAGGCCAATGGCTACACCTTC.

The V gene is TRBV13, the J gene TRBJ2-7; 8 bases are shared with TRBD2. Germline CDR1 and CDR2: PRHDT and FYEKMQ (reference sequence). This CDR3 spans 16 amino acids. Trimming at V came to 4 bases and at J to 2 bases, leaving 10 bases not matched to a gene. The CDR3 spells CASSYGGGPMPYEQYF. The CDR3 bases are TGTGCCAGCAGCTACGGGGGGGGCCCCATGCCCTACGAGCAGTACTTC.

The CDR3 protein is CSVGSGQETQYF. CDR3 sequence (DNA): TGCAGCGTTGGCTCGGGCCAAGAGACCCAGTACTTC. V gene TRBV29-1 combines with J gene TRBJ2-5, with unresolved D. V was trimmed by 4 bases and J by 1 base, leaving 7 bases between them. The CDR3 has 12 amino acids. Per germline, CDR1 SQVTM and CDR2 ANQGSEA.

This clone was observed a handful of times. The chain links TRBV1 to TRBJ2-1; the table's D call of TRBD2 was not tested on the DNA. TRBV1 is a recognized pseudogene. This CDR3 comprises 17 residues. The CDR3 DNA follows: TGCACCAGCAGCCAAGACCAGACTAGCCGATCCTACAATGAGCAGTTCTTC. Protein: CTSSQDQTSRSYNEQFF.

This chain connects TRBV19 to TRBJ1-5; 10 nucleotides line up with TRBD1. The CDR3 consists of 16 residues. V trimming: 3 bases; J trimming: 7 bases; junction bases outside the gene matches: 9. Looked up from germline, CDR1 is LNHDA and CDR2 is SQIVND (reference sequence). Here the CDR3 reads CASSMRDRGRRQPQHF. The CDR3 nucleotides are TGTGCCAGTAGTATGAGGGACAGGGGAAGGCGGCAGCCCCAGCATTTT.

The chain employs TRBV9 and TRBJ2-3, with D maybe TRBD2 (5 bases). This CDR3 contains 13 residues. V dropped 7 bases and J dropped 2 bases, with 11 bases sitting between them. Looked up from germline, CDR1 is SGDLS and CDR2 is YYNGEE. DNA of the CDR3: TGTGCCAGCGGGTTCGGGGACACAGATACGCAGTATTTT. It codes for CASGFGDTDTQYF.

V usage is TRBV4-3 and J usage is TRBJ2-7, with 9 bases identical to TRBD2. In germline, CDR1 is LGHNA, CDR2 YSLEER. This CDR3 region has 15 residues. V was pared by 0 bases and J by 9 bases, with 9 bases of the junction left unmatched. As DNA, the CDR3 is TGCGCCAGCAGCCAAGAACTAGCGGGTACACTGACGCAGTACTTC. Translation: CASSQELAGTLTQYF.

V usage is TRBV10-3 and J usage is TRBJ1-1; TRBD1 aligns across 11 bases. The CDR3 consists of 14 residues. V gave up 6 bases and J gave up 3 bases; unmatched junction bases: 3. Germline V CDR1 and CDR2: ENHRY, SYGVKD. The DNA for the CDR3 is TGTGCCATCAGGGGGACAGGGGGGGACACTGAAGCTTTCTTT. Translating it yields CAIRGTGGDTEAFF.

This chain uses TRBV18 with TRBJ1-1, with TRBD1 matching 7 bases. The CDR3 has 14 amino acids. Looked up from germline, CDR1 is KGHSH and CDR2 is LQKENI. Trimming cost V 3 bases and J 3 bases; bases outside gene matches: 4. CDR3: CASSPRDSYTEAFF. In DNA, the CDR3 is TGTGCCAGCTCACCTCGGGACAGTTACACTGAAGCTTTCTTT.

Written as DNA, the CDR3 is TGTGCCAGTATGACGACTAGTATGGACACCGGGGAGCTGTTTTTT. Protein sequence: CASMTTSMDTGELFF. The V call is TRBV19, the J call TRBJ2-2; weak D call: TRBD2 (6 bases). This CDR3 is 15 amino acids long. V gave up 7 bases and J gave up 3 bases, with 15 bases separating them. Germline V CDR1 and CDR2: LNHDA, SQIVND (reference sequence).

This sequence joins TRBV4-2 and TRBJ1-6, with TRBD1 matching 8 bases. Germline V gene data show CDR1 as LGHNA and CDR2 as YNFKEQ. V shed 0 bases and J 9 bases; nucleotides not matched to a gene: 7. This CDR3 spans 16 amino acids. The CDR3, as DNA: TGTGCCAGCAGCCAAGATCTGAACAGGGGGGGTTCACCCCTCCACTTT. The encoded protein is CASSQDLNRGGSPLHF.

The V and J genes are TRBV6-1 and TRBJ2-6, with 7 bases identical to TRBD1. The germline gives CDR1 MNHNS, CDR2 SASEGT. This CDR3 comprises 17 residues. J was trimmed by 0 bases and V by 4 bases; bases with no gene match: 6. The CDR3 protein is CASSGGQFNSGANVLTF. In nucleotides, the CDR3 is TGTGCCAGCAGTGGGGGACAGTTTAACTCTGGGGCCAACGTCCTGACTTTC.

This clone has a handful of counts. This chain uses TRBV27 with TRBJ2-7; TRBD1 matches at 9 bases. J was trimmed by 3 bases and V by 9 bases; bases with no gene match: 6. The CDR3 is 13 residues long. From germline, CDR1 is MNHEY and CDR2 SMNVEV (reference sequence). CDR3 nucleotide sequence: TGTGCCAGTACCGGGACAGGGATCTACGAGCAGTACTTC. Its protein product is CASTGTGIYEQYF.

V usage is TRBV5-6 and J usage is TRBJ2-7; no firm D call. Germline V gene sequence: CDR1 SGHDT, CDR2 YYEEEE. Trimming shortened V by 1 base and J by 4 bases, and 18 bases separated the two germline ends. The CDR3 runs 16 residues. CDR3 amino acids: CASSLSSLTPVYEQYF. The CDR3, as DNA: TGTGCCAGCAGCTTGTCCTCTCTGACTCCAGTGTACGAGCAGTACTTC.